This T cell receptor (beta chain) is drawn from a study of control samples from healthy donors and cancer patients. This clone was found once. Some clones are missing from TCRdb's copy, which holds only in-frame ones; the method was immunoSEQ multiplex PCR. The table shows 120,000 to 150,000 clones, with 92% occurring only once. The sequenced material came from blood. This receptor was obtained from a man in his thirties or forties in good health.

CDR3 sequence (DNA): TGTGCCAGCAGTCGGACAGGCCTCTCTGGGGCCAACGTCCTGACTTTC. This codes for CASSRTGLSGANVLTF. V and J are TRBV6-4 and TRBJ2-6; 7 nucleotides agree with TRBD1. V lost 5 bases, J lost 0 bases, and 4 bases stayed unmatched. The CDR3 runs 16 residues. Germline CDR1 is MRHNA and CDR2 is SNTAGT.